The 25 T cell receptor beta chains given below trace back to one sample, sequenced in a study of technical replicates of blood from several donors (TCRdb year 2017). The protocol used for the library was the immunoSEQ multiplex PCR assay. In its TCRdb copy, this immuneACCESS table keeps in-frame sequences only and misses some clones. Where compared with another copy, unresolved V genes explain less than half of these, and the others have no known cause. This sample gives tens of thousands of clones in total; 91% of them show up just once. The ten top clones hold approximately 0.41% of the sample. Material: T cells isolated from PBMCs. These TCRs come from a human donor in good health.

The chain joins TRBV11-3 to TRBJ2-1; the match to TRBD2 covers 7 bases. V lost 0 bases, J lost 7 bases, and 3 bases stayed unmatched. The germline V gene encodes CDR1 SGHNT and CDR2 YENEEA. The CDR3 runs to 14 residues. CDR3 residues: CASSLEAGVNEQFF. CDR3 in DNA: TGTGCCAGCAGCTTAGAGGCGGGAGTGAATGAGCAGTTCTTC.

This clone was counted once. The V call is TRBV29-1, the J call TRBJ1-2; 7 bases line up with TRBD1. The CDR3 spans 14 residues. The V gene end was trimmed by 3 bases and the J gene end by 4 bases; junction bases not matched to a gene: 8. Germline CDR1 and CDR2: SQVTM and ANQGSEA. CDR3 in DNA: TGCAGCGTTGAGGGCAGGGGGTCCTCCTATGGCTACACCTTC. Translated: CSVEGRGSSYGYTF.

This rearrangement joins TRBV18 to TRBJ1-1, with 8 nucleotides matching TRBD1. In germline, CDR1 is KGHSH, CDR2 LQKENI. V shed 2 bases and J 0 bases; nucleotides not matched to a gene: 8. The CDR3 contains 17 residues. The CDR3 coding sequence is TGTGCCAGCTCACCATTCGAGGGACAGGTAATGAACACTGAAGCTTTCTTT. This encodes CASSPFEGQVMNTEAFF.

V usage is TRBV7-9 and J usage is TRBJ2-7; TRBD1 matches at 8 bases. The CDR3 has 15 residues. The germline gives CDR1 SEHNR, CDR2 FQNEAQ (reference sequence). J gave up 0 bases and V 5 bases, and 6 bases lay outside the gene matches. The chain's CDR3 is CASSLGTGRSYEQYF. CDR3 in DNA: TGTGCCAGCAGCCTCGGGACAGGCCGCTCCTACGAGCAGTACTTC.

The chain combines TRBV11-1 with TRBJ1-5, with D hard to call. Germline CDR1 and CDR2: SGHAT and FQDESV (reference sequence). The CDR3 is 13 amino acids. V was shortened by 5 bases and J by 7 bases, with 12 bases between the two germline ends. The CDR3 bases are TGTGCCAGCAGCCCGAACGCGGTGCAGCCCCAGCATTTT. This sequence encodes CASSPNAVQPQHF.

This chain connects TRBV27 to TRBJ2-1, with TRBD1 matching over 10 bases. The junction had 5 bases not matched to a gene; V was cut back by 7 bases and J by 8 bases. The CDR3 loop spans 13 amino acids. CDR1 and CDR2 (germline): MNHEY, SMNVEV (reference sequence). This CDR3 reads CASTWDRGDEQFF. The CDR3 region has the DNA TGTGCCAGCACTTGGGACAGGGGCGATGAGCAGTTCTTC.

The genes are TRBV2 and TRBJ2-3; weak D call: TRBD2 (6 bases). CDR1 SNHLY and CDR2 FYNNEI come from the germline V gene. The CDR3 covers 18 residues. V lost 4 bases to trimming and J lost 1 base, with 21 bases between them. CDR3 in amino acids: CASSGNRLSVAGTDTQYF. The CDR3 DNA follows: TGTGCCAGCAGTGGAAACAGATTATCTGTAGCGGGCACAGATACGCAGTATTTT.

V usage is TRBV19 and J usage is TRBJ1-5; D might be TRBD1 (6 bases). The germline V gene encodes CDR1 LNHDA and CDR2 SQIVND (reference sequence). V gave up 5 bases and J gave up 0 bases, with 14 bases separating them. The CDR3 totals 16 residues. CDR3 sequence: CASSWGGWNSNQPQHF. The CDR3 DNA reads as TGTGCCAGTAGTTGGGGGGGCTGGAATAGCAATCAGCCCCAGCATTTT.

The chain links TRBV7-3 to TRBJ1-1; D ambiguous. V lost 5 bases and J lost 1, with 8 bases in between. Germline CDR1 and CDR2: SGHTA and FQGTGA. The CDR3 has 13 amino acids. In nucleotides, the CDR3 is TGTGCCAGCAGCCTCAATAGGAACACTGAAGCTTTCTTT. Its protein product is CASSLNRNTEAFF.

Only one count was recorded for this clone. V is TRBV6-5 and J is TRBJ2-7; a weak D match, TRBD2 (6 bases). From germline, CDR1 is MNHEY and CDR2 SVGAGI. The CDR3 contains 14 residues. The V end was cut by 3 bases, the J end by 6 bases, with 15 bases between. The DNA of the CDR3 is TGTGCCAGCAGTTATTTGCCCGGGAGCAGCGAGCAGTACTTC. Protein product: CASSYLPGSSEQYF.

The chain carries TRBV7-9 and TRBJ1-2, with D possibly matching TRBD1 (5 bases). CDR3 length equals 17 residues. From germline, CDR1 is SEHNR and CDR2 FQNEAQ (reference sequence). V was pared by 4 bases and J by 4 bases, with 22 bases between. CDR3 DNA: TGTGCCAGCAGCTCGAGTACGCAGGGTGCCCCTTTCTATGGCTACACCTTC. Translation: CASSSSTQGAPFYGYTF. Together with reference TRBV7-9 and TRBJ1-2, the CDR3 gives the full variable domain: DTGVSQNPRHKITKRGQNVTFRCDPISEHNRLYWYRQTLGQGPEFLTYFQNEAQLEKSRLLSDRFSAERPKGSFSTLEIQRTEQGDSAMYLCASSSSTQGAPFYGYTFGSGTRLTVV.

V is TRBV6-5 and J is TRBJ2-7, with 7 bases matching TRBD1. The CDR3 length is 12 residues. Looked up from germline, CDR1 is MNHEY and CDR2 is SVGAGI. Trimming at V came to 0 bases and at J to 12 bases, leaving 5 bases not matched to a gene. The CDR3 sequence: CASSYSGQARYF. The CDR3 DNA is TGTGCCAGCAGTTACTCCGGACAGGCACGGTACTTC.

V usage is TRBV27 and J usage is TRBJ2-1; maybe TRBD1 (6 bases). The CDR3 totals 14 residues. Germline V CDR1 and CDR2: MNHEY, SMNVEV (reference sequence). The V end was cut by 5 bases, the J end by 4 bases, with 12 bases between. The CDR3: CASSRTVGYNEQFF. CDR3 sequence (DNA): TGTGCCAGCAGTCGGACAGTGGGTTACAATGAGCAGTTCTTC.

The chain joins TRBV5-6 to TRBJ2-1; 8 bases match TRBD2. From germline, CDR1 is SGHDT and CDR2 YYEEEE. CDR3 size: 14 residues. V shed 4 bases and J 9 bases; nucleotides not matched to a gene: 9. The chain's CDR3 is CASSPWTSLSEQFF. As DNA, the CDR3 is TGTGCCAGCAGCCCCTGGACTAGCTTATCTGAGCAGTTCTTC.

The chain joins TRBV7-2 to TRBJ2-7, with a possible D match to TRBD2 (6 bases). V shed 5 bases and J shed 3 bases, with 14 bases lying between them. The germline V gene has CDR1 SGHTA and CDR2 FQGNSA. This CDR3 is built from 14 residues. This chain's CDR3 is CASSDSGDHYEQYF. The CDR3 nucleotides read TGTGCCAGCAGCGATAGCGGAGACCACTACGAGCAGTACTTC.

The V call is TRBV5-6, the J call TRBJ2-3; 9 bases are shared with TRBD1. The CDR3 is made up of 15 amino acids. Germline trimming cut 4 bases from V and 3 bases from J; bases unmatched to any gene: 6. Germline V lookup: CDR1 SGHDT, CDR2 YYEEEE. The CDR3 sequence: CASSIDRGRTDTQYF. In nucleotides, the CDR3 is TGTGCCAGCAGCATAGACAGGGGGAGAACAGATACGCAGTATTTT.

The V call is TRBV7-2, the J call TRBJ2-5, with 8 bases fitting TRBD1. This CDR3 is built from 14 residues. The junction had 4 bases not matched to a gene; V was cut back by 2 bases and J by 5 bases. Germline V CDR1 and CDR2: SGHTA, FQGNSA. The CDR3 protein is CASSLQGAKETQYF. The CDR3 bases are TGTGCCAGCAGCTTACAGGGGGCCAAGGAGACCCAGTACTTC.

The chain joins TRBV14 to TRBJ2-5; D gene uncertain. The CDR3 is 14 residues long. Deletions cut 5 bases from V and 5 bases from J, with 15 bases between. From germline, CDR1 is SGHDN and CDR2 FVKESK. DNA for the CDR3: TGTGCCAGCAGCTCCCAGTTTATCGGGGAGACCCAGTACTTC. Its protein product is CASSSQFIGETQYF.

This clone was seen just once. The chain is built from TRBV28 and TRBJ1-3, with 10 bases that match TRBD1. V gave up 6 bases and J gave up 2 bases; unmatched junction bases: 1. CDR1 and CDR2 (germline): MDHEN, SYDVKM. The CDR3 has 14 residues. In DNA form, the CDR3 reads TGTGCCAGCAGGGACAGGGGGACTGGAAACACCATATATTTT. It translates to CASRDRGTGNTIYF. Variable domain in full (rest from reference TRBV28 and TRBJ1-3): DVKVTQSSRYLVKRTGEKVFLECVQDMDHENMFWYRQDPGLGLRLIYFSYDVKMKEKGDIPEGYSVSREKKERFSLILESASTNQTSMYLCASRDRGTGNTIYFGEGSWLTVV.

V usage is TRBV5-4 and J usage is TRBJ2-2, with D perhaps TRBD1 (5 bases). Germline loops: CDR1 SGHNT, CDR2 YYREEE (reference sequence). This CDR3 region has 15 residues. V was cut by 1 base and J by 8 bases, with 15 bases left in between. CDR3 amino acids: CASSLIRQSSGELFF. In nucleotides, the CDR3 is TGTGCCAGCAGCTTGATTAGACAGTCATCAGGGGAGCTGTTTTTT.

The rearrangement uses TRBV5-4 and TRBJ1-5, with TRBD1 matching over 8 bases. This CDR3 is 15 amino acids long. Germline CDR1 reads SGHNT; CDR2 reads YYREEE (reference sequence). With V trimmed by 3 bases and J by 1 base, 3 bases remained unmatched. CDR3 in amino acids: CASSSGQGSNQPQHF. The CDR3 DNA is TGTGCCAGCAGCTCTGGACAGGGAAGCAATCAGCCCCAGCATTTT.

The J gene is TRBJ2-1, the V gene TRBV7-9; 7 positions agree with TRBD1. Trimming at V came to 4 bases and at J to 11 bases, leaving 8 bases not matched to a gene. The CDR3 is made up of 13 amino acids. CDR1 is SEHNR, CDR2 FQNEAQ, per germline (reference sequence). This CDR3 reads CASSYPGQSQQFF. Here the CDR3 DNA reads TGTGCCAGCAGCTATCCGGGACAGAGTCAGCAGTTCTTC.

V gene TRBV5-1 combines with J gene TRBJ2-5; 7 bases match TRBD1. The CDR3 length is 15 residues. V shed 2 bases and J 5 bases; nucleotides not matched to a gene: 9. Germline V CDR1 and CDR2: SGHRS, YFSETQ. CDR3 sequence: CASSLRTGRGETQYF. CDR3 bases: TGCGCCAGCAGCTTACGGACAGGAAGGGGGGAGACCCAGTACTTC.

The chain combines TRBV11-1 with TRBJ1-2; D perhaps matches TRBD1 (5 bases). The CDR3 has 14 amino acids. Germline CDR1 SGHAT, CDR2 FQDESV (reference sequence). Trimming stripped 2 bases from V and 8 bases from J, with 15 bases between. This chain's CDR3 is CASSLSSGTLGYTF. CDR3 coding DNA: TGTGCCAGCAGCTTATCAAGCGGGACCTTAGGCTACACCTTC.

V usage is TRBV25-1 and J usage is TRBJ1-1; D uncertain. V lost 4 bases and J lost 1, with 7 bases in between. From germline, CDR1 is MGHDK and CDR2 SYGVNS. There are 13 residues in the CDR3. The CDR3 spells CASSVPGNTEAFF. Written as DNA, the CDR3 is TGTGCCAGCAGTGTCCCAGGGAACACTGAAGCTTTCTTT.